The rows below give T cell receptor beta chains drawn from one sample of a study of graft-versus-host responses after intestinal transplantation. Their specific antigens are unknown. Sequencing was performed with immunoSEQ multiplex PCR; in TCRdb, only in-frame clones are kept and a portion is missing. The profile shows about 50,000 clones, about 93% of them singletons. The source was unstimulated CD4+ T cells sorted from spleen or lymph node cells, collected before transplant. The receptors shown here come from a human donor who was the organ donor for an intestinal transplant. The CDR3 runs from the conserved cysteine through the conserved F or W. Each record gives: V gene, J gene, CDR3 protein.

TRBV6-5,TRBJ1-6,CASSYSAGQSNSPLHF
TRBV19,TRBJ2-1,CASRLAGAYNEQFF
TRBV4-3,TRBJ2-6,CASSRDRGSGANVLTF
TRBV5-4,TRBJ2-4,CASSSTRLAGEHGGIQYF
TRBV28,TRBJ1-2,CASSRGYYGYTF
TRBV6-6,TRBJ2-7,CASSYAVAGGREQYF
TRBV5-1,TRBJ2-1,CASKKGVGLYNEQFF
TRBV27,TRBJ2-6,CASSLYWTGGTGANVLTF
TRBV28,TRBJ2-1,CASIGWRYNEQFF
TRBV28,TRBJ1-1,CASTKSEGNTEAFF
TRBV14,TRBJ2-7,CASRAYEQYF
TRBV11-2,TRBJ2-1,CASSPWGGRAGEQFF
TRBV6-1,TRBJ2-5,CASSETLQETQYF
TRBV7-7,TRBJ2-5,CASSLGTGGAETQYF
TRBV9,TRBJ2-2,CASSAALGELFF
TRBV27,TRBJ2-3,CASSTRESGEGGTDTQYF
TRBV5-1,TRBJ1-4,CASSLAHKEQLCNEKLFF
TRBV2,TRBJ2-1,CASSEGRLGEQFF
TRBV6-5,TRBJ2-2,CASSYRVPGELFF
TRBV4-3,TRBJ2-5,CASSQEGDRWETQYF
TRBV15,TRBJ2-5,CATSRTRTGQETQYF
TRBV7-2,TRBJ2-1,CASSRAGEGYNEQFF
TRBV6-1,TRBJ2-3,CASSERESDTQYF
TRBV11-2,TRBJ1-2,CASGDRQGWNYGYTF
TRBV5-6,TRBJ2-5,CASSLPAGGTQYF
TRBV19,TRBJ1-2,CASSIVGRGADYGYTF
TRBV6-5,TRBJ1-5,CASRRQGLNQPQHF
TRBV7-9,TRBJ2-1,CASSLRLAGANEQFF
TRBV18,TRBJ1-5,CASSQGARSNQPQHF
TRBV5-1,TRBJ2-7,CASSTWTGSYEQYF
TRBV11-2,TRBJ1-6,CASSSPRRGLNSPLHF
TRBV9,TRBJ2-1,CASSVGPRGRNEQFF
TRBV6-1,TRBJ2-1,CASSAGTSGNNEQFF
TRBV5-4,TRBJ2-4,CASSLGGAKNIQYF
TRBV28,TRBJ1-5,CASSLPMTGAQPQHF
TRBV19,TRBJ1-3,CASSMVDGNTIYF
TRBV4-2,TRBJ2-3,CASSQDGTSGTDTQYF
TRBV13,TRBJ2-4,CASSQTRGAKNIQYF
TRBV6-1,TRBJ2-6,CASSEGRVATGSGANVLTF
TRBV5-4,TRBJ1-2,CASSSLDSIRGYTF
TRBV20-1,TRBJ1-4,CSVFGGRELFF
TRBV10-3,TRBJ1-1,CAISEGQNTEAFF
TRBV2,TRBJ1-2,CAVHLGGANYGYTF
TRBV28,TRBJ1-2,CASRPQEHGYTF